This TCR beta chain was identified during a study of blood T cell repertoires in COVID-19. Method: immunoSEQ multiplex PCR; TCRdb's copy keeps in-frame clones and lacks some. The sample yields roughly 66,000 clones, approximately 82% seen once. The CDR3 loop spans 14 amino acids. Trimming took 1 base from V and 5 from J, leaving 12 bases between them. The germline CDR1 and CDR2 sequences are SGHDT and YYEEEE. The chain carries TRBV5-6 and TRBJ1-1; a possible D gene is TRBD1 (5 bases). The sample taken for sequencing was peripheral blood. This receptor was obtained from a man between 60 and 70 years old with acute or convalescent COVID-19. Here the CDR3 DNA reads TGTGCCAGCAGCTTGAAGGGGCGGCGGACTGAAGCTTTCTTT. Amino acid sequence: CASSLKGRRTEAFF.